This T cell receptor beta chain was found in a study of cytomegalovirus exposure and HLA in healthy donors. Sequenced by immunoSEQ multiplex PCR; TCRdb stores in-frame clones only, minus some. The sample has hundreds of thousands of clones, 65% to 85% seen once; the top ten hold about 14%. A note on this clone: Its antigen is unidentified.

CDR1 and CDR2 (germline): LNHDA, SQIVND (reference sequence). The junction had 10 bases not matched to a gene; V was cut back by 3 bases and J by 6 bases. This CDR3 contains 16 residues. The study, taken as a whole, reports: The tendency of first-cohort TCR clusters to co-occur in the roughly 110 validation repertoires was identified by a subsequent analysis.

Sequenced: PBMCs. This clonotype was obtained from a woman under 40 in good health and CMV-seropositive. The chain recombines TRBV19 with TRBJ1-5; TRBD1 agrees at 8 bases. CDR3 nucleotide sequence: TGTGCCAGTAGTATCCCGGACAGGGTTGTAGGTCAGCCCCAGCATTTT. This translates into CASSIPDRVVGQPQHF. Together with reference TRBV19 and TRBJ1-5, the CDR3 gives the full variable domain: DGGITQSPKYLFRKEGQNVTLSCEQNLNHDAMYWYRQDPGQGLRLIYYSQIVNDFQKGDIAEGYSVSREKKESFPLTVTSAQKNPTAFYLCASSIPDRVVGQPQHFGDGTRLSIL.